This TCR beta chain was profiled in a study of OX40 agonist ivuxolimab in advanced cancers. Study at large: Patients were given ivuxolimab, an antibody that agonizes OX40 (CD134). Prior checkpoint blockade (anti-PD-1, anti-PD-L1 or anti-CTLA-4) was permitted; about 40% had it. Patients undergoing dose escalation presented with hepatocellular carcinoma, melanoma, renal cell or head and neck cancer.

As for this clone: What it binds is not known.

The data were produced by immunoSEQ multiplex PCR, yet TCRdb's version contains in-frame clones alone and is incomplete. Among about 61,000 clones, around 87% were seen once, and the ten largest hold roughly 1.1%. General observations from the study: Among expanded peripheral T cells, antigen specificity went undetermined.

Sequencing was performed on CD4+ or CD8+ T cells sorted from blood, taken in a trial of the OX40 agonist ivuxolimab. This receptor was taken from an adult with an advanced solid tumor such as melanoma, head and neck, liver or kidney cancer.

In DNA, the CDR3 is TGCGCCAGCAGCTTGGGTAGGCTGGCTAGCGGGGGGACAGATACGCAGTATTTT. It specifies CASSLGRLASGGTDTQYF. The chain carries TRBV5-1 and TRBJ2-3, with 11 bases identical to TRBD2. CDR1 is SGHRS, CDR2 YFSETQ, per germline. Trimming at V came to 0 bases and at J to 3 bases, leaving 9 bases not matched to a gene. The CDR3 covers 18 residues.